The 15 T cell receptor beta chains listed next were all sequenced from one sample in a study of CD8 T cells in ankylosing spondylitis (dated by TCRdb to the late 2010s). Receptors were amplified or captured by 5' RACE. Sequencing was performed on an Illumina HiSeq 2500. The raw public reads went through TCRdb reprocessing: fastp at Q25, MiXCR clone calling, in-frame beta chains kept. Rows are combined by CDR3 protein, so each entry shows the most common genes and DNA. The sample table shows approximately 250,000 distinct CDR3 sequences, and 32% are seen once. The biggest ten clones account for approximately 4% of the sample. The specimen sequenced was blood, either unsorted or a sorted T cell fraction (not recorded which). The receptor set was obtained from a male donor with ankylosing spondylitis or in good health (not recorded which).

The DNA of the CDR3 is TGTGCCAGCAGCTCGGCCTCCTCCTACGAGCAGTACTTC. It specifies CASSSASSYEQYF. The chain recombines TRBV7-2 with TRBJ2-7; D gene unclear. CDR1 and CDR2 (germline): SGHTA, FQGNSA. The length of the CDR3 is 13 residues. The ends were cut back, 4 bases at V and 0 bases at J, with 7 bases in the middle.

A few counts support this clonotype. The V and J genes are TRBV10-3 and TRBJ2-7; the D call may be TRBD1 or TRBD2 (5 bases each). V lost 4 bases and J 3 bases, leaving 10 bases between the germline ends. Looked up from germline, CDR1 is ENHRY and CDR2 is SYGVKD. CDR3 length: 13 residues. This CDR3 is CAISGDGYYEQYF. The CDR3 nucleotides read TGTGCCATCAGTGGGGACGGGTACTACGAGCAGTACTTC.

This clonotype has only a few counts. The chain uses TRBV10-2 and TRBJ2-5; D might be TRBD2 (7 bases). V gave up 6 bases and J gave up 2 bases, with 16 bases separating them. Germline values: CDR1 WSHSY, CDR2 SAAADI. The CDR3 is 15 residues long. CDR3 sequence reads: CASRIRGANQETQYF. The CDR3 nucleotides are TGCGCCAGCAGAATCCGGGGGGCAAATCAAGAGACCCAGTACTTC.

This clonotype showed up just a few times. This chain links TRBV20-1 with TRBJ1-1; D unclear. The V gene lost 5 bases and the J gene lost 0 bases, with 7 bases spanning the gap. Germline CDR1 and CDR2: DFQATT and SNEGSKA (reference sequence). This CDR3 is built from 12 residues. The CDR3 DNA reads TGCAGTGCTGTAGGATTGAACACTGAAGCTTTCTTT. As protein: CSAVGLNTEAFF.

The chain carries TRBV11-2 and TRBJ2-7, with D perhaps matching TRBD1 or TRBD2 (6 bases each). This CDR3 region has 14 residues. From germline, CDR1 is SGHAT and CDR2 FQNNGV. V gave up 1 base and J gave up 7 bases, with 14 bases separating them. In DNA form, the CDR3 reads TGTGCCAGCAGCTTAGCTGGGGGGCCAAGTGAGCAGTACTTC. It specifies CASSLAGGPSEQYF.

This chain joins TRBV15 and TRBJ2-3; 11 bases line up with TRBD2. With V trimmed by 3 bases and J by 4 bases, 3 bases remained unmatched. CDR3 length: 15 residues. The germline V gene has CDR1 LNHNV and CDR2 YYDKDF (reference sequence). The CDR3 DNA sequence: TGTGCCACCAGCAGTAGCGGGGGGGGCGCAGATACGCAGTATTTT. It yields the protein CATSSSGGGADTQYF.

This clonotype was counted a few times. The CDR3 spells CASSQGTGGRWQYF. The CDR3 bases are TGTGCCAGCAGTCAGGGGACAGGGGGCAGGTGGCAGTACTTC. The chain carries TRBV6-1 and TRBJ2-7, with 12 bases matching TRBD1. CDR1 is MNHNS and CDR2 is SASEGT in the germline V gene. The CDR3 covers 14 residues. J lost 9 bases, V lost 5 bases, and 8 bases had no gene match.

This sequence joins TRBV15 and TRBJ2-7; 9 bases map to TRBD1. The length of the CDR3 is 15 residues. From germline, CDR1 is LNHNV and CDR2 YYDKDF (reference sequence). Trimming at V came to 3 bases and at J to 5 bases, leaving 8 bases not matched to a gene. This CDR3 reads CATSSPGQGRNEQYF. DNA for the CDR3: TGTGCCACCAGCAGTCCGGGACAGGGCCGGAACGAGCAGTACTTC.

The sample holds a few counts of this clonotype. The V and J genes are TRBV3-1 and TRBJ1-1; no definite D call. CDR3 length equals 12 residues. The ends were cut back, 4 bases at V and 6 bases at J, with 9 bases in the middle. Germline V gene data show CDR1 as LGHDT and CDR2 as YNNKEL (reference sequence). The CDR3 sequence is CASSLGGSEAFF. CDR3 in DNA: TGTGCCAGCAGCCTGGGTGGGTCTGAAGCTTTCTTT. The whole variable domain, remainder taken from reference TRBV3-1 and TRBJ1-1, is DTAVSQTPKYLVTQMGNDKSIKCEQNLGHDTMYWYKQDSKKFLKIMFSYNNKELIINETVPNRFSPKSPDKAHLNLHINSLELGDSAVYFCASSLGGSEAFFGQGTRLTVV.

The rearrangement uses TRBV5-1 and TRBJ2-3, with D tentatively TRBD1 (7 bases). This CDR3 has 17 amino acids. Germline lookup yields CDR1 SGHRS and CDR2 YFSETQ. Trimming stripped 4 bases from V and 1 base from J, with 19 bases between. The DNA of the CDR3 is TGCGCCAGCAGCAGCGCAGGGGGGCCTGGAGGCACAGATACGCAGTATTTT. The encoded protein is CASSSAGGPGGTDTQYF.

This clonotype came up a few times. The chain combines TRBV29-1 with TRBJ2-7, with a tentative D call TRBD1 (6 bases). Germline CDR1 reads SQVTM; CDR2 reads ANQGSEA. CDR3 size: 14 residues. V was pared by 6 bases and J by 3 bases, with 18 bases between. CDR3 nucleotide sequence: TGCAGCGTGACAGGCCAGAGTCAGATCTACGAGCAGTACTTC. It codes for CSVTGQSQIYEQYF.

Only one count was recorded for this clonotype. This sequence joins TRBV5-1 and TRBJ2-2, with D unclear. V was shortened by 0 bases and J by 9 bases, with 6 bases between the two germline ends. Germline V gene lookup returns CDR1 SGHRS and CDR2 YFSETQ. This CDR3 has 12 amino acids. The CDR3 DNA reads TGCGCCAGCAGCTTGGGCGCCCGGGAGCTGTTTTTT. The encoded protein is CASSLGARELFF.

This clonotype was counted a few times. The chain has TRBV20-1 and TRBJ2-1; 10 nucleotides match TRBD1. With V trimmed by 1 base and J by 5 bases, 5 bases remained unmatched. This CDR3 has 15 residues. Germline assignment: CDR1 DFQATT and CDR2 SNEGSKA (reference sequence). The CDR3 loop reads CSARVSGTGDNEQFF. The CDR3 DNA sequence: TGCAGTGCTAGAGTTTCCGGGACAGGGGACAATGAGCAGTTCTTC.

This chain uses TRBV7-9 with TRBJ2-2; D is unclear. Trimming cost V 0 bases and J 1 base, with 6 bases left between them. This CDR3 is 15 amino acids long. Looked up from germline, CDR1 is SEHNR and CDR2 is FQNEAQ (reference sequence). This chain's CDR3 is CASSLASGNTGELFF. The CDR3 DNA sequence: TGTGCCAGCAGCTTAGCATCCGGGAACACCGGGGAGCTGTTTTTT.

The chain links TRBV7-8 to TRBJ2-3; TRBD1 matches 9 bases. The CDR3 spans 16 residues. Germline CDR1 SGHVS, CDR2 FQNEAQ. With 3 bases clipped from V and 1 base from J, the junction kept 5 bases outside the gene matches. CDR3 nucleotide sequence: TGTGCCAGCAGCTTGTACAGGGGGCTCGGCACAGATACGCAGTATTTT. Its translation: CASSLYRGLGTDTQYF.